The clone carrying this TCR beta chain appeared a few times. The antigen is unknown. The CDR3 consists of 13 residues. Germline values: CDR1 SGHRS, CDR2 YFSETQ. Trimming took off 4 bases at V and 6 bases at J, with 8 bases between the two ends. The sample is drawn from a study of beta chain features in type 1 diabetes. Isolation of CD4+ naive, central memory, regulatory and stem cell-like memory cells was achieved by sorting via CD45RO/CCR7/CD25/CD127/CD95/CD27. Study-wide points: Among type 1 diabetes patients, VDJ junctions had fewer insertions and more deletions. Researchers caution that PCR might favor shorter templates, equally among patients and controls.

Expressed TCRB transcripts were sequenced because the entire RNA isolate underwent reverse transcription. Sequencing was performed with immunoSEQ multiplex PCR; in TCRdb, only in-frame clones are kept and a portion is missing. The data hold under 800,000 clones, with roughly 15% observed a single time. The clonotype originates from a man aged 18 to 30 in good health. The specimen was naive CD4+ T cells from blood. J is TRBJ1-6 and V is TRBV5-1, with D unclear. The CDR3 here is CASSRELNSPLHF. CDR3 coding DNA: TGCGCCAGCAGCCGGGAGCTTAATTCACCCCTCCACTTT.